This is a list of T cell receptor beta chains from one sample in a study of monozygotic twins with inflammatory bowel disease. Following a re-call of the 5' RACE reads, TCRdb has one entry per CDR3 protein and lacks DNA. This repertoire includes more than 350,000 distinct CDR3 sequences. The specimen was blood. The source is a human donor with ulcerative colitis or Crohn's disease, or a healthy co-twin of an affected twin (not recorded which). The CDR3 runs from the conserved cysteine through the conserved F or W.

TRBJ1-2	13	TRBV30	CAWSVQTGQGYTF
TRBJ2-5	13	TRBV11-2	CASSSPHQETQYF
TRBJ2-5	14	TRBV2	CASSRDHSYETQYF
TRBJ1-5	13	TRBV20-1	CSARDPGTQPQHF
TRBJ1-2	14	TRBV4-3	CASSHYREGDGYTF
TRBJ2-7	14	TRBV18	CASSPSTGTYEQYF
TRBJ1-6	16	TRBV7-2	CASSPLFDSGESPLHF
TRBJ1-1	16	TRBV7-2	CASSYRGRPLNTEAFF
TRBJ2-7	13	TRBV7-9	CASTPDLYYEQYF
TRBJ2-3	15	TRBV2	CASGSSGLHTDTQYF
TRBJ1-2	14	TRBV6-1	CASRTRAAVGGYTF
TRBJ1-2	15	TRBV4-1	CASSQDPGRIWGYTF
TRBJ1-1	16	TRBV6-5	CASSSRVTGANTEAFF
TRBJ2-5	14	TRBV7-2	CASSEQGAGETQYF
TRBJ2-7	14	TRBV20-1	CRPTGELQGREQYF
TRBJ1-5	16	TRBV5-1	CASSLEGVGSNQPQHF
TRBJ2-4	16	TRBV18	CASSPDGHIAKNIQYF
TRBJ1-1	13	TRBV12-3/TRBV12-4	CASILRGHTEAFF
TRBJ2-7	14	TRBV28	CASSLGGSVYEQYF
TRBJ2-7	14	TRBV9	CASSVEGQGSEQYF
TRBJ2-5	14	TRBV7-8	CASSPASSGRTQYF
TRBJ1-4	15	TRBV5-6	CASSTMDRGNEKLFF